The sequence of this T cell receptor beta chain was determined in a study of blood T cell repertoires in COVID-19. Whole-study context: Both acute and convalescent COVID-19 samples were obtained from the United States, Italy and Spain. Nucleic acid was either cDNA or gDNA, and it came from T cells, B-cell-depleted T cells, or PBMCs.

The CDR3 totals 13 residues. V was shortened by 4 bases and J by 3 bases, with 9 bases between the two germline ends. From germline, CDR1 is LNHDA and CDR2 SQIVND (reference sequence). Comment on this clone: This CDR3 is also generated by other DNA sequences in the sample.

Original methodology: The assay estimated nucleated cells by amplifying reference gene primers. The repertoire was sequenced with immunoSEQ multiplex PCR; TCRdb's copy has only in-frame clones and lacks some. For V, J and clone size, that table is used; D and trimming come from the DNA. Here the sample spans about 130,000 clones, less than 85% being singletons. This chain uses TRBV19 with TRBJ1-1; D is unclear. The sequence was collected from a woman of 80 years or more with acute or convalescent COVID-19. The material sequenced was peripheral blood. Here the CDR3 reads CASSRTGDTEAFF. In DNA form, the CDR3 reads TGTGCCAGTAGTAGGACGGGAGACACTGAAGCTTTCTTT.